The clone carrying this TCR beta chain was seen a handful of times. Its target is unknown. The sample is drawn from a study of T-cell memory formation after mild COVID-19. Study overall: Largely, TCR clusters stayed within a single donor. The study's findings and limits: Prior to infection, memory already included some responding clones, suggesting cross-reactive memory joined. Clones that got smaller from day 15 to 85 had even CD4/CD8, while clones growing later tipped toward CD4+.

A single record per CDR3 protein comes from TCRdb applying MiXCR to the 5' RACE reads. The sample holds roughly 400,000 distinct CDR3 sequences, 20% to 25% seen once. The V segment lost 9 bases and the J segment 3 bases; nucleotides outside the gene matches: 15. The CDR3 spans 16 residues. CDR1 MNHGY and CDR2 SAAAGT come from the germline V gene. The specimen sequenced was PBMCs or a T cell subset sorted from them (not recorded which). This receptor was obtained from an adult woman who had mild COVID-19 (a few samples of this study predate the infection). Cell type and time point are not known. The chain carries TRBV6-8 and TRBJ2-7; 9 nucleotides match TRBD1. The CDR3 DNA follows: TGTGCCAGGAAAAACACCCGGGACAGGGTAATCTACGAGCAGTACTTC. Its protein product is CARKNTRDRVIYEQYF.